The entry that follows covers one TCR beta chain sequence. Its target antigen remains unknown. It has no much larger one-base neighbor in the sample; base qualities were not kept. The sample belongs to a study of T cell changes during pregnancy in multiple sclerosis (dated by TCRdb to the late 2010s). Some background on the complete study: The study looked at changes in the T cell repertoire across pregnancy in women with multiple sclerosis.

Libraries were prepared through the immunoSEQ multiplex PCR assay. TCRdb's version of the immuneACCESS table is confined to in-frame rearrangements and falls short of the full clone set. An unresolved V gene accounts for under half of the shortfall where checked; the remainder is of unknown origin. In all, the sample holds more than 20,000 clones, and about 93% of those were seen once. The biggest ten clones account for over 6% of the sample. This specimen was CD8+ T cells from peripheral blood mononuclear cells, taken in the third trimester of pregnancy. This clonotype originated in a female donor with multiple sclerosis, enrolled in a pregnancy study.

The nucleotide sequence is given as TGTGCCAGCCGAGCGGTTCCGAACACCGGGGAGCTGTTTTTT. Its translation is CASRAVPNTGELFF. The chain is assembled from TRBV6-4 and TRBJ2-2, with TRBD2 as a weak D call on 5 bases. V is shortened by 8 bases, J by 0 bases, and the region joining them spans 10 bases. The CDR3 sequence holds 14 residues, the cysteine and phenylalanine included. Only the CDR3 DNA stays, 42 bases, in frame from base 1. Per the germline V gene, MRHNA is the CDR1 and SNTAGT is the CDR2.